Each of the 10 T cell receptor beta chains below was sequenced from the same sample in a study of technical replicates of blood from several donors (dated by TCRdb to 2015 to 2018). Library method: the immunoSEQ multiplex PCR assay. TCRdb's version of the immuneACCESS table is confined to in-frame rearrangements and falls short of the full clone set. An unresolved V gene accounts for under half of the shortfall where checked; the remainder is of unknown origin. The sample table contains about 79,000 clones; only one count was recorded for about 90% of them. Of the sample, roughly 0.37% is held by the ten largest clones. Sequenced material: T cells isolated from PBMCs. These receptors all come from a human donor in good health. Some clones in this sample may be carry-over from other donors' samples.

The V gene is TRBV5-4, the J gene TRBJ1-4; D not resolved. V lost 5 bases and J 7 bases, leaving 15 bases between the germline ends. The CDR3 is made up of 14 amino acids. Germline CDR1 is SGHNT and CDR2 is YYREEE (reference sequence). DNA for the CDR3: TGTGCCAGCAGTGAACCAGGAGGAACTGAAAAACTGTTTTTT. This codes for CASSEPGGTEKLFF.

The V call is TRBV18, the J call TRBJ1-1, with TRBD1 matching over 7 bases. The CDR3 loop spans 14 amino acids. The germline V gene encodes CDR1 KGHSH and CDR2 LQKENI. V lost 5 bases to trimming and J lost 1 base; unmatched junction nucleotides: 4. The CDR3 DNA sequence: TGTGCCAGCTCAGACGGGACAGCGAACACTGAAGCTTTCTTT. It codes for CASSDGTANTEAFF.

The rearrangement uses TRBV9 and TRBJ1-2; D gene uncertain. V lost 4 bases and J lost 3, with 7 bases in between. The CDR3 spans 12 residues. Germline V gives CDR1 SGDLS, CDR2 YYNGEE. DNA of the CDR3: TGTGCCAGCAGCTCCGGGGACTATGGCTACACCTTC. Translation gives CASSSGDYGYTF.

The rearrangement links TRBV6-5 to TRBJ1-1, with D possibly matching TRBD1 (5 bases). This CDR3 is built from 15 residues. The germline V gene encodes CDR1 MNHEY and CDR2 SVGAGI. V lost 0 bases, J lost 5 bases, and 13 bases lay in between. CDR3 protein: CASSYSQVHYTEAFF. CDR3 bases: TGTGCCAGCAGTTACTCACAGGTTCATTATACTGAAGCTTTCTTT.

Turning to this clone: One end of the junction is discordant with germline, which a read error may explain. The chain has TRBV5-6 and TRBJ2-7; no firm D call. CDR1 and CDR2 (germline): SGHDT, YYEEEE. The CDR3 covers 11 residues. The CDR3 DNA sequence: TGTGCCAGCAGCTTTGCCTCGGCAGCTAGCTTC. It specifies CASSFASAASF.

The chain employs TRBV13 and TRBJ1-1; D is possibly TRBD1 (5 bases). The germline V gene has CDR1 PRHDT and CDR2 FYEKMQ (reference sequence). Trimming pared 7 bases from V and 11 bases from J, leaving 17 bases between. This CDR3 has 12 amino acids. As DNA, the CDR3 is TGTGCCAGCACCCAGGTATTGGGGCTGGCTTTCTTT. This encodes CASTQVLGLAFF. The full variable domain, completed using reference TRBV13 and TRBJ1-1, is AAGVIQSPRHLIKEKRETATLKCYPIPRHDTVYWYQQGPGQDPQFLISFYEKMQSDKGSIPDRFSAQQFSDYHSELNMSSLELGDSALYFCASTQVLGLAFFGQGTRLTVV.

The chain recombines TRBV28 with TRBJ2-7; weak D call: TRBD1 (6 bases). The V and J ends lost 6 bases and 3 bases respectively, with 18 bases between them. This CDR3 comprises 15 residues. Germline V lookup: CDR1 MDHEN, CDR2 SYDVKM. The CDR3 reads CASRPLGQQDYEQYF. For the CDR3, the DNA is TGTGCCAGCAGACCACTCGGACAGCAAGACTACGAGCAGTACTTC. The whole variable domain, filled in from reference TRBV28 and TRBJ2-7, reads DVKVTQSSRYLVKRTGEKVFLECVQDMDHENMFWYRQDPGLGLRLIYFSYDVKMKEKGDIPEGYSVSREKKERFSLILESASTNQTSMYLCASRPLGQQDYEQYFGPGTRLTVT.

The chain employs TRBV7-8 and TRBJ1-5; TRBD1 aligns across 7 bases. With V trimmed by 4 bases and J by 4 bases, 10 bases remained unmatched. CDR3 length: 16 amino acids. CDR1 and CDR2 (germline): SGHVS, FQNEAQ. The CDR3 nucleotides are TGTGCCAGCAGCTCGACTAGGGACAGCAGAAATCAGCCCCAGCATTTT. Translated: CASSSTRDSRNQPQHF.

This chain links TRBV7-3 with TRBJ2-1, with TRBD2 as a possible D gene (6 bases). Germline CDR1 and CDR2: SGHTA and FQGTGA. The CDR3 spans 14 residues. Trimming took 5 bases from V and 9 from J, leaving 17 bases between them. The CDR3 reads CASSPRGDSAEQFF. Written as DNA, the CDR3 is TGTGCCAGCAGCCCCCGCGGGGACTCCGCTGAGCAGTTCTTC. The whole variable domain, remainder taken from reference TRBV7-3 and TRBJ2-1, is GAGVSQTPSNKVTEKGKYVELRCDPISGHTALYWYRQSLGQGPEFLIYFQGTGAADDSGLPNDRFFAVRPEGSVSTLKIQRTERGDSAVYLCASSPRGDSAEQFFGPGTRLTVL.

This chain links TRBV30 with TRBJ2-7; 8 bases align to TRBD1. The V gene end was trimmed by 4 bases and the J gene end by 2 bases; junction bases not matched to a gene: 10. The CDR3 is made up of 15 amino acids. Looked up from germline, CDR1 is GTSNPN and CDR2 is SVGIG (reference sequence). DNA of the CDR3: TGTGCCTGGACCACAGGGGGGCTCCCCCCCTACGAGCAGTACTTC. Its translation: CAWTTGGLPPYEQYF.